This TCR beta chain was observed in a study of cytomegalovirus exposure and HLA in healthy donors. Study-wide results and limits: Further analysis was carried out later, and it showed several of the most significant clusters appearing linked to common viral pathogens.

Notes on this clone: Its antigen is currently unknown.

PCR involved 60 Vbeta and 13 Jbeta primers. This table comes from immunoSEQ multiplex PCR, and its TCRdb copy is limited to in-frame clones, with some not included. The repertoire includes approximately 85,000 clones, under 90% of them detected once, and around 32% sits in the top ten. Germline V gives CDR1 LNHDA, CDR2 SQIVND (reference sequence). After removal of 1 base from V and 6 bases from J, the junction contained 8 bases not matched to a gene. The CDR3 covers 17 residues. Input material: PBMCs. The J gene is TRBJ2-5, the V gene TRBV19; 13 bases map to TRBD2. The receptor comes from a man in his fifties or sixties in good health and CMV-seropositive. Here the CDR3 reads CASSIVGLAGAWQTQYF. The CDR3 DNA follows: TGTGCCAGTAGTATAGTAGGACTAGCGGGAGCTTGGCAGACCCAGTACTTC.